The 2 T cell receptor beta chains listed next were all sequenced from one sample in a study of CD8+CD57+ T cells in acquired aplastic anemia. CDR3 and TCR beta VDJ profiling relied on a genomic DNA template. TCRdb ran MiXCR on the reads and lists one entry per CDR3 protein. The sample has hundreds of thousands of distinct CDR3 sequences, about two thirds seen once. Material: sorted CD4+, CD8+, or CD8+CD57+ T cells (not recorded which) from PBMCs. These TCRs come from a human donor in good health, serving as a control.

This clonotype was observed at least ten times. This chain uses TRBV7-9 with TRBJ2-3; the D gene is possibly TRBD2 (6 bases). Between the trimmed V and J ends, which lost 8 bases and 0 bases, there was a span of 12 bases. This CDR3 is 14 amino acids long. The germline V gene encodes CDR1 SEHNR and CDR2 FQNEAQ (reference sequence). CDR3 in amino acids: CASPSDGSTDTQYF. In nucleotides, the CDR3 is TGTGCCAGCCCTAGCGACGGGAGCACAGATACGCAGTATTTT.

The rearrangement links TRBV9 to TRBJ2-3; D ambiguous. The CDR3 totals 15 residues. Germline assignment: CDR1 SGDLS and CDR2 YYNGEE. V lost 4 bases to trimming and J lost 6 bases, with 18 bases between them. CDR3 DNA sequence: TGTGCCAGCAGCTTAATCTTAGGTAACTCCGATACGCAGTATTTT. Translation gives CASSLILGNSDTQYF.